The clone carrying this T cell receptor (beta chain) was detected ten times or more. The antigen is undetermined. A much larger clone differs by one base, so this may be a read error. The CDR3 covers 15 residues. Germline CDR1 LGHNA, CDR2 YNFKEQ. The germline V and J ends were trimmed by 0 bases and 11 bases, with 19 bases remaining between them. Total RNA was extracted at no less than 6 micrograms per sample. This entry belongs to a study of blood T cells in healthy people across ages. For the study at large: Template switching retrieved approximately one barcoded beta molecule for each two T cells.

For the second PCR, which ran for about 7 to 11 cycles, a sample-barcoded 5' primer and a J-beta primer mix were used. Each CDR3 protein is one row after TCRdb ran MiXCR on the 5' RACE reads. Of fewer than 1,000,000 distinct CDR3 sequences listed, about 45% are singletons. Whole-study findings and limits: Donor CMV infection status was unknown, possibly confounding age-related changes in expanded clonotypes.

V is TRBV4-2 and J is TRBJ2-5, with D possibly TRBD2 on 6 matching bases. This clonotype originated in a man of 80 years or more in good health. Sequencing was performed on blood. CDR3 loop: CASSQDWTNHNEQYF. In DNA form, the CDR3 reads TGTGCCAGCAGCCAAGATTGGACTAATCACAATGAGCAGTACTTC.